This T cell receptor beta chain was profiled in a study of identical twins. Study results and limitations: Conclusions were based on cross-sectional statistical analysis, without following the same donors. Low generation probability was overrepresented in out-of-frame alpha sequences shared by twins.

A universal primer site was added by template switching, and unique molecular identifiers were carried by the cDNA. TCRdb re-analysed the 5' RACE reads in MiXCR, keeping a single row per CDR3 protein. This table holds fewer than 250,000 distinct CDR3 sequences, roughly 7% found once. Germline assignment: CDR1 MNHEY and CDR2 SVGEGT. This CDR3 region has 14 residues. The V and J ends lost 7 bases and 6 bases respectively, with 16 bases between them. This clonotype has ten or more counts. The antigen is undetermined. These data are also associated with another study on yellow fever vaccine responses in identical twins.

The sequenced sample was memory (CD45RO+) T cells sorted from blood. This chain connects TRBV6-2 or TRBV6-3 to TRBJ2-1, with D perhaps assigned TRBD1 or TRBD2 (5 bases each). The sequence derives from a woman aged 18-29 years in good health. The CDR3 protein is CASTPPSGSNEQFF. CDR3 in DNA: TGTGCCAGCACTCCCCCCTCAGGGAGCAATGAGCAGTTCTTC.